A selection of T cell receptor beta chains follows, all from one sample in a study of T cell responses to AZD1222 COVID-19 vaccine. Data came from immunoSEQ multiplex PCR; TCRdb stores just in-frame clones and leaves some out. Counted here are 95,000 to 150,000 clones, about nine tenths occurring once; the ten biggest clones make up more than 3.5%. This sample comprised peripheral blood, obtained 28 days after the second dose of the MenACWY control vaccine. These receptors were obtained from an adult who received the MenACWY meningococcal vaccine as a control. The CDR3 runs from the conserved cysteine through the conserved F or W.

v_call cdr3_aa
TRBV5-4 CASSLSVQNYEQYF
TRBV28 CASRGQGLIGELFF
TRBV24-1 CATSGSGRSSYNEQFF
TRBV24-1 CATSDLGQGAGGEQFF
TRBV12-3/TRBV12-4 CASSPLRGTQYF
TRBV4-1 CASSQADPTSAAKNIQYF
TRBV7-2 CASRQTGSSTDTQYF
TRBV9 CASSVDPGLEGNEQFF
TRBV4-2 CASSQGIERTDTQYF
TRBV3-1/TRBV3-2 CASSQVIAGGRETQYF
TRBV5-5 CASSPRDTDTYGYTF
TRBV19 CASITRGLNYGYTF
TRBV5-1 CASSLTLGTPEYGYTF
TRBV14 CASSQTTGVGTEAFF
TRBV13 CASSLRTSGSSDTQYF
TRBV6-6 CASSYSQRTAGHTIYF
TRBV11-2 CASSLRQGAYTDTQYF
TRBV5-1 CASSFGRAGDQETQYF
TRBV11-2 CASSPGQGGYGYTF
TRBV4-2 CASSQERGLAGISSYNEQFF
TRBV28 CASSPTVGGYTF
TRBV4-1 CASSQGDRIGNEQFF
TRBV7-9 CASSLATGIYRTDTQYF
TRBV5-1 CASSFGVGIGLIYEQYF
TRBV5-4 CASFVSGEGDTQYF
TRBV2 CASRGTGYNQPQHF
TRBV18 CASSRSTGDGYGYTF
TRBV7-9 CASNSGLAGGPFQETQYF
TRBV28 CASSLLLISTDTQYF
TRBV7-2 CASSLGGGAAYEQYF
TRBV5-1 CASSLVPGDTEAFF
TRBV28 CASSIRLESEQFF
TRBV27 CASSLLPSVDTQYF
TRBV2 CASSEEAPEETQYF
TRBV6-5 CASRDRAGLHYEQYF
TRBV2 CASSEEGLVVDTQYF
TRBV11-2 CASSDTRDRTTEAFF
TRBV27 CASSLIRGNSPLHF